This T cell receptor beta chain was profiled in a study of beta chain features in type 1 diabetes. The overall study: The number of sorted cells examined across all samples was around 110 million. Findings and caveats of the study: Type 1 diabetes patients had VDJ junctions that carried fewer insertions and more deletions. Shortening of TCRB CDR3s, moderate but significant, appeared in all four CD4+ subsets of Type 1 diabetes patients.

Per germline, CDR1 SGHDT and CDR2 YYEEEE. This CDR3 has 14 residues. One heparinised draw of blood, averaging around 120 mL, came from each donor. As every portion of the isolated RNA was reverse transcribed, the sequencing read expressed TCRB transcripts. Generated by immunoSEQ multiplex PCR, the TCRdb table keeps only in-frame clones and is missing some. The repertoire holds more than 300,000 clones, with around 12% as singletons. This clone turned up a few times. Its antigen is unknown. Sequencing was done on a sample of naive CD4+ T cells from blood. The J gene is TRBJ2-5, the V gene TRBV5-6; 7 nucleotides match TRBD1. The J call is doubtful: the DNA matches TRBJ2-7 better. The receptor was derived from a man aged 18 to 29 in good health. The CDR3 reads CASRRTGRSYEQYF. CDR3 nucleotide sequence: TGTGCCAGCAGGAGGACAGGCCGGTCCTACGAGCAGTACTTC.